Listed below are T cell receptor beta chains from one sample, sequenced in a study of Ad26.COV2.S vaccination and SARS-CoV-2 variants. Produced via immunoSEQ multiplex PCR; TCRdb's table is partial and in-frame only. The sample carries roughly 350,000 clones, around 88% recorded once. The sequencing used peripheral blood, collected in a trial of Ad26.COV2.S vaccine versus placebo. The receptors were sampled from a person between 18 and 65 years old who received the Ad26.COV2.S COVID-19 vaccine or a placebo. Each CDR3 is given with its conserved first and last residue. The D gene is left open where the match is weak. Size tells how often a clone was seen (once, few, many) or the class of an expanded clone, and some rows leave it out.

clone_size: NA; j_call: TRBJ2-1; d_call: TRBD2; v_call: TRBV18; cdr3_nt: TGTGCCAGCTCACCAGAAAGACTAGCGGGAGCGACCGTCTATGAGCAGTTCTTC; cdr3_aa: CASSPERLAGATVYEQFF
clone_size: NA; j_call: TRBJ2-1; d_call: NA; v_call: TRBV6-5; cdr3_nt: TGTGCCAGCAGACGCTCAGGGTACAATGAGCAGTTCTTC; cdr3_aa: CASRRSGYNEQFF
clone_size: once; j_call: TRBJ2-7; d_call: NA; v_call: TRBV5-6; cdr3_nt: TGTGCCAGCAGCAGTGGCTATAGCTCCTACGAGCAGTACTTC; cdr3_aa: CASSSGYSSYEQYF
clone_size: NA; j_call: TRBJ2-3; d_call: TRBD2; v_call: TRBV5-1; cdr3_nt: TGCGCCAGCAGCTTAGGCTCCCGGGACTACAGCACAGATACGCAGTATTTT; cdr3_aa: CASSLGSRDYSTDTQYF
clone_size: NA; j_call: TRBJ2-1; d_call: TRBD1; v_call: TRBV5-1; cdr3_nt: TGCGCCAGCAGCTTGGGACAGGGTCGCCATGAGCAGTTCTTC; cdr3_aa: CASSLGQGRHEQFF
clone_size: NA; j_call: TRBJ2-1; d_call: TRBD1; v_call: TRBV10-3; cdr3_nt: TGTGCCATCAGTGATGACAGGGGGCCCGGTGAGCAGTTCTTC; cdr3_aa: CAISDDRGPGEQFF
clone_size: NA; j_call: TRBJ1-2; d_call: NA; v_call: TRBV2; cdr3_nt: TGTGCCAGCAGTGAAGAGGCGGGATTATTAGGCTACACCTTC; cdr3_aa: CASSEEAGLLGYTF
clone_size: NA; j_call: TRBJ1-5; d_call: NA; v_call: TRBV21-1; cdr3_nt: TGTGCCAGCAGCACACGTCCCGGGACAGGGCCAGAGCATTTT; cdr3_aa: CASSTRPGTGPEHF
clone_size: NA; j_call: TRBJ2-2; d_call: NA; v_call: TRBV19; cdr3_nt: TGTGCCAGTACCGGCACAACGAACACCGGGGAGCTGTTTTTT; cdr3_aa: CASTGTTNTGELFF
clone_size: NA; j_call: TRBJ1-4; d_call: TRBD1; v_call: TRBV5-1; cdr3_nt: TGCGCCAGCAGCCGACAGGGTTTGGACGAAAAACTGTTTTTT; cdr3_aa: CASSRQGLDEKLFF
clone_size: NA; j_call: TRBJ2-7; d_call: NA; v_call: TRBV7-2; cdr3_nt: TGTGCCAGCAGCTCCCAGGGAGGGGTACAGGGCGAGCAGTACTTC; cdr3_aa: CASSSQGGVQGEQYF
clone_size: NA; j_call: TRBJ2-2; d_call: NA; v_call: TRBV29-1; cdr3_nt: TGCAGCGTTGAAGATTGGGCAGGGGAGACCAGTGGGACCGGGGAGCTGTTTTTT; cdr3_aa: CSVEDWAGETSGTGELFF
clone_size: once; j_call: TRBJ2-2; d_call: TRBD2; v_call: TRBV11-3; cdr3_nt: TGTGCCAGCAGCTCTAGCGGGGCTAAAACCGGGGAGCTGTTTTTT; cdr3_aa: CASSSSGAKTGELFF
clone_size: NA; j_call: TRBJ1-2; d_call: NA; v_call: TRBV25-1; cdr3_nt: TGTGCCAGCAGTTCCGGGAACTATGGCTACACCTTC; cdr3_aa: CASSSGNYGYTF
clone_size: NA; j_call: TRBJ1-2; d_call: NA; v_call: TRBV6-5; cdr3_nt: TGTGTCAGCAGTTACGGGGGGCCGAACTATGGCTACACCTTC; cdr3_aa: CVSSYGGPNYGYTF
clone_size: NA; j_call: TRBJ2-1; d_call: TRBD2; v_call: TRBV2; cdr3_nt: TGTGCCAGCAGTGAGCGGACTAGCGGAAACAATGAGCAGTTCTTC; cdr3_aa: CASSERTSGNNEQFF
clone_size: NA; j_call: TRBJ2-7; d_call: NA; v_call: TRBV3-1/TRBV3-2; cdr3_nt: TGTGCCAGCAGCCAAGATATGGGCCACGAGCAGTACTTC; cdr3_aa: CASSQDMGHEQYF
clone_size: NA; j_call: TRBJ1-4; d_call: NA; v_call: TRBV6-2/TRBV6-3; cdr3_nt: TGTGCCAGCAGTTACGGACAGCAAGCAACTAATGAAAAACTGTTTTTT; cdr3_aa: CASSYGQQATNEKLFF
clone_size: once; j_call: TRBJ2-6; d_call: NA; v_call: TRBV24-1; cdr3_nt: TGTGCCACCAGTGATAAGGGACTTTTCTCTGGGGCCAACGTCCTGACTTTC; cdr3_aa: CATSDKGLFSGANVLTF
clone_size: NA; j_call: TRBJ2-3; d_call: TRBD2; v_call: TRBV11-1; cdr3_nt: TGTGCCAGCAGCCCCCTTAGCGGGAGTGGCACAGATACGCAGTATTTT; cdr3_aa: CASSPLSGSGTDTQYF
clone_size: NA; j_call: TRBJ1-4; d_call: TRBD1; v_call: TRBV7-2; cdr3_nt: TGTGCCAGCAGCTTAGCGCGACAGGGTCAGGGAAAACTGTTTTTT; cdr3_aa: CASSLARQGQGKLFF
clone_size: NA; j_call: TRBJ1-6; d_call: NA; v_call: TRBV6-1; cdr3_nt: TGTGCCAGCAGTGAAGGTACAGGGACCAATTCACCCCTCCACTTT; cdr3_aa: CASSEGTGTNSPLHF
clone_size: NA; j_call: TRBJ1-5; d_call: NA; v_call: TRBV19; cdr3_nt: TGTGCCAGTAGAGGCAGGAGCCGATATCAGCCCCAGCATTTT; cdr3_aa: CASRGRSRYQPQHF
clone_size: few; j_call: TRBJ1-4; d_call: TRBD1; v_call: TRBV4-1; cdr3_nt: TGCGCCAGCAGCCAACCTCAGACAGGGCAGGAAAAACTGTTTTTT; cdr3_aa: CASSQPQTGQEKLFF
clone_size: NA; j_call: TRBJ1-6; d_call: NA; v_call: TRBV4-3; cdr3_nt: TGCGCCAGCAGCCAAGAGCTCGGGATCTCACCCCTCCACTTT; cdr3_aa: CASSQELGISPLHF
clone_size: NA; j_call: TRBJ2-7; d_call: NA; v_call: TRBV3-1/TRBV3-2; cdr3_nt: TGTGCCAGCAGCCAAGCGTTCGACTACTCCTACGAGCAGTACTTC; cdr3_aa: CASSQAFDYSYEQYF
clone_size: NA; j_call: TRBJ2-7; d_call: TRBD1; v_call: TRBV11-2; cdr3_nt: TGTGCCAGCAGCTTACAAACCGGGACAGGGGCCTACGAGCAGTACTTC; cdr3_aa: CASSLQTGTGAYEQYF
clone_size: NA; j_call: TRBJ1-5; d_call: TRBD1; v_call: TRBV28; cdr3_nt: TGTGCCAGCACTCTATTTAACAGGGGGCTGAGAGATACCAATCAGCCCCAGCATTTT; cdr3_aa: CASTLFNRGLRDTNQPQHF
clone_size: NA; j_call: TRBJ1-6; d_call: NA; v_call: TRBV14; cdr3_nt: TGTGCCAGCAGCCAAGATCTTGGGGGGCATTCACCCCTCCACTTT; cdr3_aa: CASSQDLGGHSPLHF
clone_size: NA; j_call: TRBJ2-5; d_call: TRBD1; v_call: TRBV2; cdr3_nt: TGTGCCAGCAGAGGGACAGGGGCCGTACTAGAGACCCAGTACTTC; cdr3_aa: CASRGTGAVLETQYF
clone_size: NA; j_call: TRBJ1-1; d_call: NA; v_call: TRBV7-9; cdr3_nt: TGTGCCAGCAGCTCGAAAAACACTGAAGCTTTCTTT; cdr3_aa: CASSSKNTEAFF
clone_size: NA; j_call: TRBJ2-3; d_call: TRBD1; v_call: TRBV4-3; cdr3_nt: TGCGCCAGCAGCCAGGAACAGGGGGTGGTAGATACGCAGTATTTT; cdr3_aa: CASSQEQGVVDTQYF
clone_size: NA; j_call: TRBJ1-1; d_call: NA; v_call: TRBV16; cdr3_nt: TGTGCCAGCAGCCAATCCGGGGGGACTGAAGCTTTCTTT; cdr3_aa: CASSQSGGTEAFF
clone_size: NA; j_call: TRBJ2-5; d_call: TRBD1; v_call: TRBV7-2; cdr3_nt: TGTGCCAGCAGCCATCAGGGGGAAATGGAGACCCAGTACTTC; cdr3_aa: CASSHQGEMETQYF
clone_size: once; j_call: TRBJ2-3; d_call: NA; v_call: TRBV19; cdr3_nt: TGTGCCAGTAGTCTAGACAGTGGGAATACGCAGTATTTT; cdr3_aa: CASSLDSGNTQYF
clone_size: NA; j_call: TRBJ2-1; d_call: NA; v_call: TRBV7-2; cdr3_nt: TGTGCCAGCAGCTTAGGGGTGGCGTCCTACAATGAGCAGTTCTTC; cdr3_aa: CASSLGVASYNEQFF
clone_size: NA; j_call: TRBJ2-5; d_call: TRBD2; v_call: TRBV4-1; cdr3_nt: TGCGCCAGCAGCCAGGCTAAAGGGACTAGCGGTAAAGAGACCCAGTACTTC; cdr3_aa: CASSQAKGTSGKETQYF
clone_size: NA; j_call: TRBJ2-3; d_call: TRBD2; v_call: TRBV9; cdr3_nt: TGTGCCAGCAGCGTAGCAGCGGGAGGGCCCACAGATACGCAGTATTTT; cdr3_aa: CASSVAAGGPTDTQYF
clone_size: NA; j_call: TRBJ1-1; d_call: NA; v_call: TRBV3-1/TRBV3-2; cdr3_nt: TGTGCCAGCAGCCAAGAGATGCAGGGCCTGAACACTGAAGCTTTCTTT; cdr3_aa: CASSQEMQGLNTEAFF
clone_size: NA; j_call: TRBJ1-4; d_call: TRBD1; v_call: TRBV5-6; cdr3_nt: TGTGCCAGCAGCCCGCGGACAGGGGTGGATGAAAAACTGTTTTTT; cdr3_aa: CASSPRTGVDEKLFF
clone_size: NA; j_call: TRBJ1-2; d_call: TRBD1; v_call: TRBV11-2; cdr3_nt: TGTGCCAGCAGCTTGGGACAGGTTAACTATGGCTACACCTTC; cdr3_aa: CASSLGQVNYGYTF
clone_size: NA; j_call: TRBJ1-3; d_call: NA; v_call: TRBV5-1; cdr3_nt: TGCGCCAGCAGACCATCCACTGGAAACACCATATATTTT; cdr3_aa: CASRPSTGNTIYF
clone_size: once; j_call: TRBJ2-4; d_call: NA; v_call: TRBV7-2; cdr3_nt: TGTGCCAGCAGCCCGTTCAGGGGCATCGGAAACATTCAGTACTTC; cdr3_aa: CASSPFRGIGNIQYF
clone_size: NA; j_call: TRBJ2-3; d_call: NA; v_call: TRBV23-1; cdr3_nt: TGCGCCAGCAGTCAATCTAGGGGCGATACGCAGTATTTT; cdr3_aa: CASSQSRGDTQYF
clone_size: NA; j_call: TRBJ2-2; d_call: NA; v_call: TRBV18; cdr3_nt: TGTGCCAGCTCACCAGGGGATCGTACTTCCGGGGAGCTGTTTTTT; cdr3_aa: CASSPGDRTSGELFF
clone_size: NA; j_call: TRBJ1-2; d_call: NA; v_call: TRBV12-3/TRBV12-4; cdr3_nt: TGTGCCAGCAGTTTGTACAGCTATGGCTACACCTTC; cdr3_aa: CASSLYSYGYTF
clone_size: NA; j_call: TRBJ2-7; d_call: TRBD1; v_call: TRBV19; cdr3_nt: TGTGCCAGTAGTACGTTCCGGGACAGGGGCTGGGGTGAGCAGTACTTC; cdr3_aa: CASSTFRDRGWGEQYF
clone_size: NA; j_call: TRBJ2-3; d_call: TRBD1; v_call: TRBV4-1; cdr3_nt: TGCGCCACCAACGGGACAGGGGGCTTCTCGGGGACAGATACGCAGTATTTT; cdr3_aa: CATNGTGGFSGTDTQYF
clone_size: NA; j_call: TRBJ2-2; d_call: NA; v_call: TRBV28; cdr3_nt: TGTGCCAGCAGTTTTGTTGGTCAGGGCTACACCGGGGAGCTGTTTTTT; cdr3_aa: CASSFVGQGYTGELFF
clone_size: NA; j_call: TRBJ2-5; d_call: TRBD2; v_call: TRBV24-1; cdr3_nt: TGTGCCACCAGTGACGCCGGGACTAGCGGACTTTACCAAGAGACCCAGTACTTC; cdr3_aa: CATSDAGTSGLYQETQYF
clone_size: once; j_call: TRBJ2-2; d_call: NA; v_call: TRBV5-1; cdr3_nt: TGCGCCAGCAGCTTATTTACCGGGGAGCTGTTTTTT; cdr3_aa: CASSLFTGELFF
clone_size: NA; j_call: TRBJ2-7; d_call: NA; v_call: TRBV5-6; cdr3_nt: TGTGCCAGCAGCAACAGGGACCGGTCTTACTCCTACGAGCAGTACTTC; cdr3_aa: CASSNRDRSYSYEQYF
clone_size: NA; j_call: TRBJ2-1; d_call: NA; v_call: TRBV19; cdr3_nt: TGTGCCAGTAGTATCAGCCCAGCCGGAAGCTCCTACAATGAGCAGTTCTTC; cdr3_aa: CASSISPAGSSYNEQFF
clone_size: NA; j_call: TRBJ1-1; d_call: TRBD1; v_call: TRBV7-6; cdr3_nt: TGTGCCAGCAGCGTGGGGCCCGGGACAGGGTCTATGAACACTGAAGCTTTCTTT; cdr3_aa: CASSVGPGTGSMNTEAFF
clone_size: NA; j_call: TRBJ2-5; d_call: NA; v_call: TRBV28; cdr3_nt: TGTGCCAGCTCATCTCCGCCTGGCCGGGAGACCCAGTACTTC; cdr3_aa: CASSSPPGRETQYF